The 11 T cell receptor beta chains in this list originate from one sample, sequenced in a study of cytomegalovirus exposure and HLA in healthy donors. Both 60 Vbeta primers and 13 Jbeta primers went into the PCR. Some clones are missing from TCRdb's copy, which holds only in-frame ones; the method was immunoSEQ multiplex PCR. The repertoire holds roughly 130,000 clones, with about 82% as singletons. Specimen: PBMCs. The receptors shown here come from a boy younger than 18 in good health and CMV-seronegative.

V is TRBV5-1 and J is TRBJ1-2; no clear D gene. Germline assignment: CDR1 SGHRS and CDR2 YFSETQ. V lost 3 bases, J lost 4 bases, and 10 bases lay in between. CDR3 size: 13 residues. The CDR3 region has the DNA TGCGCCAGCAGCTCCAACGGGGTCTATGGCTACACCTTC. Its translation: CASSSNGVYGYTF.

The chain uses TRBV6-6 and TRBJ2-4; D is perhaps TRBD2 (5 bases). Germline V gene lookup returns CDR1 MNHNY and CDR2 SVGAGI (reference sequence). The V and J ends lost 8 bases and 4 bases respectively, with 9 bases between them. The CDR3 consists of 12 residues. The CDR3 DNA follows: TGTGCCAGCGAGGGCAGTAAAAACATTCAGTACTTC. Its translation is CASEGSKNIQYF.

J is TRBJ1-5 and V is TRBV25-1; D possibly corresponds to TRBD1 (6 bases). Between the trimmed V and J ends, which lost 5 bases and 0 bases, there was a span of 8 bases. CDR1 is MGHDK and CDR2 is SYGVNS in the germline V gene. The CDR3 runs to 14 residues. CDR3 DNA sequence: TGTGCCAGCAGTCAAGGGGGTAGCAATCAGCCCCAGCATTTT. Residues: CASSQGGSNQPQHF.

The chain carries TRBV6-1 and TRBJ2-5; TRBD2 matches at 12 bases. CDR3 length: 16 amino acids. With 3 bases clipped from V and 6 bases from J, the junction kept 8 bases outside the gene matches. The germline gives CDR1 MNHNS, CDR2 SASEGT. CDR3 sequence: CASSDRLAGVEKTQYF. For the CDR3, the DNA is TGTGCCAGCAGTGACCGACTAGCGGGAGTTGAAAAGACCCAGTACTTC.

The CDR3 coding sequence is TGTGCCAGCAGTGAACTCGGGCGGGACAGGGGCTACGAGCAGTACTTC. The encoded protein is CASSELGRDRGYEQYF. This sequence joins TRBV2 and TRBJ2-7; 10 bases match TRBD1. Germline CDR1 reads SNHLY; CDR2 reads FYNNEI. J was trimmed by 3 bases and V by 2 bases; bases with no gene match: 7. This CDR3 contains 16 residues.

The J gene is TRBJ1-3, the V gene TRBV5-4; no firm D call. Germline V gene lookup returns CDR1 SGHNT and CDR2 YYREEE (reference sequence). V was trimmed by 4 bases and J by 2 bases, leaving 22 bases between them. CDR3 size: 18 residues. CDR3 coding DNA: TGTGCCAGCAGCCGTATCGGGGATTCGATCGGGGCTGGAAACACCATATATTTT. This encodes CASSRIGDSIGAGNTIYF.

This clone occurred a few times. This sequence joins TRBV6-6 and TRBJ2-5; 14 bases fit TRBD2. Trimming at V came to 5 bases and at J to 5 bases, leaving 7 bases not matched to a gene. CDR1 and CDR2 from the germline V gene are MNHNY and SVGAGI (reference sequence). The CDR3 contains 16 residues. The CDR3 protein is CASSPGLAGVGETQYF. CDR3 DNA: TGTGCCAGCAGTCCGGGACTAGCGGGAGTAGGGGAGACCCAGTACTTC.

The DNA for the CDR3 is TGTGCCAGCAGCTCGGGACAGGGTCTGGCAGATACGCAGTATTTT. This encodes CASSSGQGLADTQYF. The rearrangement links TRBV11-3 to TRBJ2-3; TRBD1 matches 9 bases. This CDR3 has 15 amino acids. V was clipped by 4 bases and J by 4 bases; unmatched bases: 6. The germline gives CDR1 SGHNT, CDR2 YENEEA.

The chain is built from TRBV30 and TRBJ1-3; no clear D gene. V was cut by 8 bases and J by 4 bases, with 9 bases left in between. The CDR3 is 11 residues long. The germline V gene encodes CDR1 GTSNPN and CDR2 SVGIG (reference sequence). The CDR3 protein is CAGLRGNTIYF. CDR3 DNA: TGTGCCGGGCTCAGGGGAAACACCATATATTTT. Full variable domain (rest looked up from reference TRBV30 and TRBJ1-3): SQTIHQWPATLVQPVGSPLSLECTVEGTSNPNLYWYRQAAGRGLQLLFYSVGIGQISSEVPQNLSASRPQDRQFILSSKKLLLSDSGFYLCAGLRGNTIYFGEGSWLTVV.

DNA of the CDR3: TGTGCCAGCAGCCCCTACAGGGAACTAGCGGGGCGGGGCGGGGAGCTGTTTTTT. Translated: CASSPYRELAGRGGELFF. The genes are TRBV7-2 and TRBJ2-2; 10 bases match TRBD2. This CDR3 has 18 residues. Trimming took 5 bases from V and 7 from J; bases not matched to a gene: 16. From germline, CDR1 is SGHTA and CDR2 FQGNSA. The full variable domain, rest sourced from reference TRBV7-2 and TRBJ2-2, is GAGVSQSPSNKVTEKGKDVELRCDPISGHTALYWYRQSLGQGLEFLIYFQGNSAPDKSGLPSDRFSAERTGGSVSTLTIQRTQQEDSAVYLCASSPYRELAGRGGELFFGEGSRLTVL.

The chain carries TRBV30 and TRBJ1-1; no clear D gene. CDR1 and CDR2 from the germline V gene are GTSNPN and SVGIG (reference sequence). The V and J ends lost 0 bases and 5 bases respectively, with 13 bases between them. The CDR3 has 14 residues. The CDR3 sequence: CAWSVLRAETEAFF. CDR3 coding DNA: TGTGCCTGGAGTGTACTGCGGGCGGAGACTGAAGCTTTCTTT.